This is a list of T cell receptor beta chains from one sample in a study of post-analysis software for immune sequencing data. One entry per CDR3 protein, called by TCRdb with MiXCR from the PCR reads. Counted here are hundreds of thousands of distinct CDR3 sequences, 55% to 70% occurring once; the ten biggest clones make up around 11%. Source material: blood. The receptors come from a girl aged 2 to 10 with multiple sclerosis. CDR3s include the opening cysteine and the closing phenylalanine or tryptophan. D genes are given only for firm matches. Only part of the rows carry a size: once, few, many, or a class if the clone is expanded.

TGTGCCAGCAGTTTCCCTTACGAGCAGTTCTTC	CASSFPYEQFF	TRBJ2-1	TRBV28	NA	NA
TGCAGCGTTTTGCTCAGGGGGGGGACCTACAATGAGCAGTTCTTC	CSVLLRGGTYNEQFF	TRBJ2-1	TRBV29-1	NA	NA
TGCGCCAGCAGCTATGACTACTCGAACACCGGGGAGCTGTTTTTT	CASSYDYSNTGELFF	TRBJ2-2	TRBV5-1	NA	NA
TGTGGGTCTGATCGTTTCAATCAGCCCCAGCATTTT	CGSDRFNQPQHF	TRBJ1-5	TRBV21-1	NA	NA
TGTGCCAGCAGCCTCGCTGGGGGGACGGGCTACACCTTC	CASSLAGGTGYTF	TRBJ1-2	TRBV7-9	NA	NA
TGTGCCAGCAGTTTAAGCGGGAGGAGGGATGAGCAGTTCTTC	CASSLSGRRDEQFF	TRBJ2-1	TRBV12-3/TRBV12-4	TRBD2	NA
TGTGCCAGCAGCCCTGACCCCCGAGGAGTCTACAATGAGCAGTTCTTC	CASSPDPRGVYNEQFF	TRBJ2-1	TRBV11-2	NA	NA
TGCAGTGCTAGGCAGAGGGGTAGGAATGAGCAGTTCTTC	CSARQRGRNEQFF	TRBJ2-1	TRBV20-1	NA	few
TGCAGCGTTGGGACAGGCGGCTATGGCTACACCTTC	CSVGTGGYGYTF	TRBJ1-2	TRBV29-1	TRBD1	few
TGTGCCAGCAGCCAGACAGGGAGAGGCTACACCTTC	CASSQTGRGYTF	TRBJ1-2	TRBV12-3/TRBV12-4	TRBD1	few
TGTGCCAGCAGTTACCTTAGCGGGAAGAGTACAGATACGCAGTATTTT	CASSYLSGKSTDTQYF	TRBJ2-3	TRBV6-6	TRBD2	few
TGCGCCAGCAGCTTGGCCTTAAGCGGAAGCTACGAGCAGTACTTC	CASSLALSGSYEQYF	TRBJ2-7	TRBV5-1	NA	NA
TGCGCCAGCAGCTCCGGTATTGACAGGGTCTCGGGGAACATTCAGTACTTC	CASSSGIDRVSGNIQYF	TRBJ2-4	TRBV5-1	TRBD1	NA
TGCAGTGCTAGCGGACCGACAGGGGCGAACACCGGGGAGCTGTTTTTT	CSASGPTGANTGELFF	TRBJ2-2	TRBV20-1	TRBD1	few
TGTGCCAGCAGTCTTGGACAGGGGGCGCACGGACGTGAAAAACTGTTTTTT	CASSLGQGAHGREKLFF	TRBJ1-4	TRBV6-1	TRBD1	NA
TGTGCCAGCAGCTTCGACAGGGAGGCTGAAAAACTGTTTTTT	CASSFDREAEKLFF	TRBJ1-4	TRBV7-9	TRBD1	NA
TGCAGCGTTGATGAGGGTCCTGGGGCCAACGTCCTGACTTTC	CSVDEGPGANVLTF	TRBJ2-6	TRBV29-1	NA	NA
TGTGCCAGCAGCCGTCGACCGGGACTAGGGGGTCCGGCAGATACGCAGTATTTT	CASSRRPGLGGPADTQYF	TRBJ2-3	TRBV3-1	TRBD2	few
TGCAGTGCGCCTCGGGACAGGGCCGGGGAGCAGTACTTC	CSAPRDRAGEQYF	TRBJ2-7	TRBV20-1	TRBD1	few
TGCGCCAGCAGCCAAGATAAGGGAACCATGCGGGCCTACGAGCAGTACTTC	CASSQDKGTMRAYEQYF	TRBJ2-7	TRBV4-1	NA	NA
TGCGCCAGCAGCTTTTTCCTAGCGGGCACAAGCACAGATACGCAGTATTTT	CASSFFLAGTSTDTQYF	TRBJ2-3	TRBV5-1	TRBD2	NA
TGCAGCGTACAGGGGCCCCAAGAGACCCAGTACTTC	CSVQGPQETQYF	TRBJ2-5	TRBV29-1	TRBD1	few
TGTGCCAGCAGCTTCGGGGTTGAGCAGTTCTTC	CASSFGVEQFF	TRBJ2-1	TRBV5-5	NA	NA
TGTGTTACCGGCCCTCAGAACTATGGCTACACCTTC	CVTGPQNYGYTF	TRBJ1-2	TRBV6-1	NA	NA
TGTGCCAGCAGCCAAGAGGCGGGAGCGAACTACAATGAGCAGTTCTTC	CASSQEAGANYNEQFF	TRBJ2-1	TRBV4-2	TRBD2	few
TGCAGTGCTCGCCTCGCGCGGGAGGGCTTCTACGAGCAGTACTTC	CSARLAREGFYEQYF	TRBJ2-7	TRBV20-1	TRBD2	NA
TGTGCCAGCAGCTTACCCCCGGACACTGGCTCCTACGAGCAGTACTTC	CASSLPPDTGSYEQYF	TRBJ2-7	TRBV7-9	NA	NA
TGTGCCAGCAGTGAATTTGTGGCTAGCGATGAGCAGTTCTTC	CASSEFVASDEQFF	TRBJ2-1	TRBV25-1	NA	NA
TGCGCCAGCAGTGCCAGCAGGGCCGGGACAGATACGCAGTATTTT	CASSASRAGTDTQYF	TRBJ2-3	TRBV10-2	NA	NA
TGTGCCAGCAGCTTCGGCTTCCATGGCTACACCTTC	CASSFGFHGYTF	TRBJ1-2	TRBV7-2	NA	NA
TGTGCCATCAGTGGGCTACCTACCTACAATGAGCAGTTCTTC	CAISGLPTYNEQFF	TRBJ2-1	TRBV10-3	NA	once
TGTGCCAGCAGCTTCGACAGGGAGCCCACCGGGGAGCTGTTTTTT	CASSFDREPTGELFF	TRBJ2-2	TRBV11-3	TRBD1	NA
TGTGCCAGCAGTTCTCAGGGTAGTCGTCTCCCTGAAGCTTTCTTT	CASSSQGSRLPEAFF	TRBJ1-1	TRBV12-3/TRBV12-4	NA	NA
TGTGCCAGCAGCTTCCGAACAGGCATGAACACTGAAGCTTTCTTT	CASSFRTGMNTEAFF	TRBJ1-1	TRBV7-6	NA	NA
TGCGCCAGCAGCTTACCTCGACATCCTCCACCACGGAGAACTGAAGCTTTCTTT	CASSLPRHPPPRRTEAFF	TRBJ1-1	TRBV5-1	NA	NA
TGTGCCTGGGGACAGGGTTTAAACGAGCAGTACTTC	CAWGQGLNEQYF	TRBJ2-7	TRBV30	TRBD1	NA
TGTGCCAGCAGCTTAGCGATGGGACAGGGGGACGCAGATACGCAGTATTTT	CASSLAMGQGDADTQYF	TRBJ2-3	TRBV7-9	TRBD1	few
TGTGCCAGCAACAACCGGGACAGTCCAATTAACTATGGCTACACCTTC	CASNNRDSPINYGYTF	TRBJ1-2	TRBV6-6	TRBD1	NA
TGTGCCAGCAGCCAAGATCCCGGACAGGGGCAGCGAAATGAGCAGTTCTTC	CASSQDPGQGQRNEQFF	TRBJ2-1	TRBV3-1	TRBD1	NA
TGTGCCAGCTCACCACCGAAGGGGGCGTCTAACTATGGCTACACCTTC	CASSPPKGASNYGYTF	TRBJ1-2	TRBV18	TRBD1	NA
TGTGCCAGCAACCCGGGGACAGAGAGTTGGGAGACCCAGTACTTC	CASNPGTESWETQYF	TRBJ2-5	TRBV12-3/TRBV12-4	TRBD1	NA
TGTGCCAGCAGTCGACAAAATTCTGAAGCTTTCTTT	CASSRQNSEAFF	TRBJ1-1	TRBV12-3/TRBV12-4	NA	NA
TGCAGCGCTACAGGGACCGAGGGCTACACCTTC	CSATGTEGYTF	TRBJ1-2	TRBV29-1	NA	few
TGCAGTGCCCACCACGGGGTCTCCTACGATGAGCAGTTCTTC	CSAHHGVSYDEQFF	TRBJ2-1	TRBV20-1	NA	NA
TGTGCCAGCAGTGGACTGGGCGGCTATGGCTACACCTTC	CASSGLGGYGYTF	TRBJ1-2	TRBV9	NA	NA
TGCGCCAGCACGACAGGGTTCCCAGAGACCCAGTACTTC	CASTTGFPETQYF	TRBJ2-5	TRBV5-1	TRBD1	NA
TGTGCCAGCAGCTTATCCTTAATCACAGATACGCAGTATTTT	CASSLSLITDTQYF	TRBJ2-3	TRBV11-3	NA	NA
TGTGCCAGCAGTTTGAGGGATAATCAAGCTTTCTTT	CASSLRDNQAFF	TRBJ1-1	TRBV28	NA	NA
TGTGCCAGCAGCCTCCGGGGGTTGGAGGCTGGGGCCAACGTCCTGACTTTC	CASSLRGLEAGANVLTF	TRBJ2-6	TRBV11-2	NA	NA
TGCAGTGCTAGAGATTCGCCCCAAAAGCCCCAGCATTTT	CSARDSPQKPQHF	TRBJ1-5	TRBV20-1	NA	NA
TGTGCCAGCAGCCAGGGCACTAGCGGACCCACAGATACGCAGTATTTT	CASSQGTSGPTDTQYF	TRBJ2-3	TRBV4-2	TRBD2	few
TGCGCCAGCAGCTTGGGTTTCCCACTAAACAATGAGCAGTTCTTC	CASSLGFPLNNEQFF	TRBJ2-1	TRBV5-1	NA	NA
TGTGCCAGCAGTGAACTAGCAGGGACCCAGTACTTC	CASSELAGTQYF	TRBJ2-5	TRBV2	NA	NA
TGTGCCAGCAGCGTAAGCTTAGCCAAAAACATTCAGTACTTC	CASSVSLAKNIQYF	TRBJ2-4	TRBV9	NA	few